Below, 19 T cell receptor beta chains from the same sample are listed, as sequenced in a study of identical twins. TCRdb used MiXCR to reprocess the 5' RACE reads, holding one entry per CDR3 protein. The sample contains roughly 240,000 distinct CDR3 sequences, around 6.6% of which appear only once. These same records also appear under a second study, on yellow fever vaccine responses in identical twins.

What was sequenced was memory (CD45RO+) T cells sorted from blood. The receptors were sampled from a woman aged 18-35 years in good health.

At least ten counts were recorded for this clonotype. The V and J genes are TRBV6-6 and TRBJ1-5, with D unclear. Trimming stripped 6 bases from V and 6 bases from J, with 9 bases between. In germline, CDR1 is MNHNY, CDR2 SVGAGI (reference sequence). This CDR3 contains 12 residues. The DNA for the CDR3 is TGTGCCAGCAGCCCCGAACCTCAGCCCCAGCATTTT. Translating it yields CASSPEPQPQHF.

The chain employs TRBV14 and TRBJ2-2, with 8 nucleotides matching TRBD2. CDR3 length: 17 amino acids. Trimming cost V 1 base and J 4 bases; bases outside gene matches: 8. In germline, CDR1 is SGHDN, CDR2 FVKESK. In nucleotides, the CDR3 is TGTGCCAGCAGCCAAGCGGAGGGACTAGTCTTCACCGGGGAGCTGTTTTTT. Translating gives CASSQAEGLVFTGELFF.

In its sample, this clonotype was seen a few times. This chain links TRBV10-3 with TRBJ2-1; TRBD1 might be the D (6 bases). The V gene lost 2 bases and the J gene lost 11 bases, with 13 bases spanning the gap. Germline-derived CDR1 and CDR2 are ENHRY and SYGVKD. The CDR3 contains 13 residues. CDR3 nucleotide sequence: TGTGCCATCAGTGAGGACACAGGGATTAAGCAGTTCTTC. This encodes CAISEDTGIKQFF.

The chain has TRBV20-1 and TRBJ1-5; TRBD1 might be the D (6 bases). Germline values: CDR1 DFQATT, CDR2 SNEGSKA (reference sequence). This CDR3 region has 13 residues. The V and J ends lost 4 bases and 0 bases respectively, with 7 bases between them. The CDR3 sequence is CSAIQGSNQPQHF. The DNA of the CDR3 is TGCAGTGCTATACAGGGTAGCAATCAGCCCCAGCATTTT.

In its sample, this clonotype was seen a few times. The gene calls are TRBV10-3 and TRBJ1-2, with a tentative D call TRBD1 (5 bases). CDR1 is ENHRY, CDR2 SYGVKD, per germline. This CDR3 has 15 residues. V dropped 0 bases and J dropped 8 bases, with 16 bases sitting between them. CDR3: CAISESGGDRSGYTF. The CDR3, as DNA: TGTGCCATCAGTGAGTCGGGAGGGGACCGCTCGGGCTACACCTTC.

This clonotype came up many times. J is TRBJ2-1 and V is TRBV5-5; 10 nucleotides agree with TRBD2. CDR1 SGHKS and CDR2 YYEKEE come from the germline V gene (reference sequence). V dropped 2 bases and J dropped 6; count of bases not matched to a gene: 8. The CDR3 has 16 residues. The CDR3 loop reads CASSLLSGGAGNEQFF. The CDR3 DNA reads TGTGCCAGCAGCTTATTAAGCGGGGGGGCCGGCAATGAGCAGTTCTTC.

The genes are TRBV7-9 and TRBJ2-3; D is possibly TRBD2 (6 bases). The germline V gene has CDR1 SEHNR and CDR2 FQNEAQ (reference sequence). V lost 11 bases, J lost 0 bases, and 12 bases lay in between. This CDR3 has 13 amino acids. CDR3: CAVSSVSTDTQYF. The CDR3 nucleotides read TGTGCCGTCTCTAGCGTTAGCACAGATACGCAGTATTTT.

This clonotype has a handful of counts. This sequence joins TRBV10-3 and TRBJ2-7; 9 bases align to TRBD2. The CDR3 length is 13 residues. Germline lookup yields CDR1 ENHRY and CDR2 SYGVKD. With V trimmed by 8 bases and J by 2 bases, 4 bases remained unmatched. The CDR3 coding sequence is TGTGCCATCCGGCGGGAGGGGGCCTACGAGCAGTACTTC. This encodes CAIRREGAYEQYF.

The CDR3 is CASSPGTGFNQPQHF. CDR3 nucleotide sequence: TGTGCCAGCAGCCCAGGGACAGGTTTCAATCAGCCCCAGCATTTT. V usage is TRBV9 and J usage is TRBJ1-5, with TRBD1 matching 8 bases. V trimming: 4 bases; J trimming: 3 bases; junction bases outside the gene matches: 6. This CDR3 comprises 15 residues. Germline lookup yields CDR1 SGDLS and CDR2 YYNGEE. The variable domain in full, completed from reference TRBV9 and TRBJ1-5, reads DSGVTQTPKHLITATGQRVTLRCSPRSGDLSVYWYQQSLDQGLQFLIQYYNGEERAKGNILERFSAQQFPDLHSELNLSSLELGDSALYFCASSPGTGFNQPQHFGDGTRLSIL.

This clonotype was observed a few times. The V call is TRBV5-4, the J call TRBJ2-3; D remains unclear. V dropped 1 base and J dropped 4 bases, with 4 bases sitting between them. The length of the CDR3 is 12 residues. CDR1 is SGHNT, CDR2 YYREEE, per germline (reference sequence). The CDR3 DNA is TGTGCCAGCAGCTTGAGGTCAGATACGCAGTATTTT. Its protein product is CASSLRSDTQYF.

The V gene is TRBV20-1, the J gene TRBJ2-1; 10 positions match TRBD1. The germline V gene encodes CDR1 DFQATT and CDR2 SNEGSKA (reference sequence). J lost 4 bases, V lost 5 bases, and 2 bases had no gene match. The CDR3 is 13 amino acids. CDR3 sequence reads: CSAGQGVYNEQFF. The CDR3 region has the DNA TGCAGTGCTGGACAGGGGGTTTACAATGAGCAGTTCTTC.

The chain combines TRBV6-5 with TRBJ2-5, with 10 bases identical to TRBD2. Germline values: CDR1 MNHEY, CDR2 SVGAGI. CDR3 length: 18 amino acids. V lost 0 bases to trimming and J lost 4 bases; unmatched junction nucleotides: 11. The DNA for the CDR3 is TGTGCCAGCAGTTACTCCCTTTCTAGCGGGGGAGGGCTAGAGACCCAGTACTTC. Translated: CASSYSLSSGGGLETQYF.

This clonotype was picked up many times. The chain has TRBV12-3 or TRBV12-4 and TRBJ1-6; D is unresolved. Trimming took off 3 bases at V and 9 bases at J, with 6 bases between the two ends. CDR3 size: 12 residues. CDR3 nucleotide sequence: TGTGCCAGCAGTTTCGTCCGTTCACCCCTCCACTTT. Its translation is CASSFVRSPLHF.

The J gene is TRBJ1-2, the V gene TRBV7-8; D is perhaps TRBD1 (5 bases). Germline CDR1 reads SGHVS; CDR2 reads FQNEAQ. This CDR3 has 11 amino acids. Trimming cost V 5 bases and J 7 bases, with 8 bases left between them. The CDR3 DNA is TGTGCCAGCAGCGGGGGGTTTGGCTACACCTTC. Translated: CASSGGFGYTF.

This clonotype was found a few times. V gene TRBV2 combines with J gene TRBJ2-3; perhaps TRBD2 as D (7 bases). CDR3 length equals 16 residues. Deletions cut 1 base from V and 6 bases from J, with 17 bases between. Germline CDR1 is SNHLY and CDR2 is FYNNEI. CDR3 nucleotide sequence: TGTGCCAGCAGTGAAGACTTGGCGGGGGCCCCGGATACGCAGTATTTT. The encoded protein is CASSEDLAGAPDTQYF.

This clonotype was observed at least ten times. This chain uses TRBV4-1 with TRBJ2-3; no clear D. CDR3 length: 16 residues. Germline lookup yields CDR1 MGHRA and CDR2 YSYEKL. The ends were cut back, 1 base at V and 5 bases at J, with 16 bases in the middle. This CDR3 reads CASSQVDLVSIDTQYF. DNA of the CDR3: TGCGCCAGCAGCCAAGTAGACCTAGTCAGTATAGATACGCAGTATTTT.

The J gene is TRBJ1-6, the V gene TRBV10-3; no firm D call. The CDR3 sequence is 14 residues long. Deletions cut 3 bases from V and 9 bases from J, with 12 bases between. The germline CDR1 and CDR2 sequences are ENHRY and SYGVKD. CDR3 nucleotides: TGTGCCATCAGTGACGAGGCGGCAGGTTCACCCCTCCACTTT. The encoded protein is CAISDEAAGSPLHF.

A few counts support this clonotype. The chain couples TRBV12-3 or TRBV12-4 to TRBJ2-5; TRBD1 might be the D (8 bases). V dropped 7 bases and J dropped 5 bases, with 29 bases sitting between them. CDR3 length: 18 amino acids. In nucleotides, the CDR3 is TGTGCCAGCAACCCCTTCAAACTCGGACAGGGAGGGAGGGAGACCCAGTACTTC. The encoded protein is CASNPFKLGQGGRETQYF.

This clonotype turned up a few times. This chain's CDR3 is CASSAGTSVTQYF. The CDR3 DNA follows: TGTGCCAGCAGCGCCGGGACTAGCGTTACGCAGTATTTT. V gene TRBV7-7 combines with J gene TRBJ2-3; 10 bases fit TRBD2. Losses at the gene ends were 5 bases for V and 8 bases for J; bases not matched to a gene: 4. The CDR3 consists of 13 residues. The germline gives CDR1 SSHAT, CDR2 FNYEAQ (reference sequence).